The 7 T cell receptor beta chains given below trace back to one sample, sequenced in a study of response to subunit inactivated influenza vaccine. One entry per CDR3 protein results from TCRdb running MiXCR on the RT-PCR reads. In the table there are approximately 500,000 distinct CDR3 sequences, approximately 13% of which are singletons. The sample in question was PBMCs from blood, obtained roughly 47 days after vaccination. These receptor sequences come from a man aged 45 to 65 who received an inactivated influenza vaccine.

The genes are TRBV12-3 or TRBV12-4 and TRBJ2-1, with 11 bases identical to TRBD1. The CDR3 runs to 14 residues. Trimming cost V 3 bases and J 8 bases; bases outside gene matches: 3. The CDR3 is CASSLGDRGDEQFF. DNA of the CDR3: TGTGCCAGCAGTTTGGGGGACAGGGGGGATGAGCAGTTCTTC.

V gene TRBV12-3 or TRBV12-4 combines with J gene TRBJ1-1, with D possibly being TRBD1 (5 bases). The CDR3 runs to 14 residues. V lost 3 bases, J lost 4 bases, and 12 bases lay in between. CDR3 sequence reads: CASSLSGAGTEAFF. The CDR3 region has the DNA TGTGCCAGCAGTTTGAGTGGGGCGGGCACTGAAGCTTTCTTT.

This clonotype has only a few counts. The chain links TRBV12-3 or TRBV12-4 to TRBJ2-5; the D is unclear. CDR3 length: 14 residues. V was pared by 5 bases and J by 4 bases, with 14 bases between. The CDR3 loop reads CASSTTSDRETQYF. The CDR3, as DNA: TGTGCCAGCAGTACCACTTCGGACCGAGAGACCCAGTACTTC.

V and J are TRBV28 and TRBJ1-5; D gene ambiguous. The length of the CDR3 is 18 residues. The V gene lost 4 bases and the J gene lost 1 base, with 20 bases spanning the gap. CDR1 and CDR2 (germline): MDHEN, SYDVKM. In DNA form, the CDR3 reads TGTGCCAGCAGTTACCGGGTTTACAGATATGGGAGCAATCAGCCCCAGCATTTT. This gives the protein CASSYRVYRYGSNQPQHF.

The chain joins TRBV5-1 to TRBJ2-5; the D gene is possibly TRBD1 (5 bases). Germline V gene data show CDR1 as SGHRS and CDR2 as YFSETQ. The V and J ends lost 5 bases and 5 bases respectively, with 13 bases between them. This CDR3 region has 13 residues. In DNA, the CDR3 is TGCGCCAGCAGTCAGGACACGAGGGAGACCCAGTACTTC. It encodes CASSQDTRETQYF.

This chain connects TRBV9 to TRBJ2-1, with TRBD2 identical over 7 bases. Germline CDR1 and CDR2: SGDLS and YYNGEE. This CDR3 spans 15 amino acids. J gave up 4 bases and V 4 bases, and 8 bases lay outside the gene matches. The CDR3 DNA is TGTGCCAGCAGCCCCACCGGGACTACTTACAATGAGCAGTTCTTC. The encoded protein is CASSPTGTTYNEQFF.

This clonotype was recorded a few times. The chain recombines TRBV7-2 with TRBJ1-2, with D unclear. CDR3 length: 12 residues. The V gene lost 1 base and the J gene lost 9 bases, with 9 bases spanning the gap. Germline V lookup: CDR1 SGHTA, CDR2 FQGNSA. The chain's CDR3 is CASSLVFRSYTF. The CDR3 region has the DNA TGTGCCAGCAGCTTAGTTTTCCGGAGCTACACCTTC.